Shown below are 3 T cell receptor beta chains from a single sample sequenced in a study of CD4+ T cells in melanoma. Repertoires were generated with immunoSEQ multiplex PCR, while TCRdb's copy carries only in-frame clones and drops some. The sample contains about 50,000 clones, approximately 92% of which appear only once. The specimen was peripheral blood. These receptors all come from a human donor with melanoma.

This chain joins TRBV14 and TRBJ2-7, with 7 bases lining up with TRBD2. Trimming at V came to 8 bases and at J to 3 bases, leaving 7 bases not matched to a gene. Germline V CDR1 and CDR2: SGHDN, FVKESK. The CDR3 loop spans 13 amino acids. The CDR3 region is CASGEGWGYEQYF. The CDR3 DNA follows: TGTGCCAGCGGGGAGGGATGGGGCTACGAGCAGTACTTC.

This chain uses TRBV6-1 with TRBJ1-4; D may be TRBD1 (6 bases). Trimming removed 3 bases at V and 0 bases at J, with 11 bases between. CDR1 and CDR2 (germline): MNHNS, SASEGT. There are 16 residues in the CDR3. CDR3 in DNA: TGTGCCAGCAGTGATGGGGGACATACAACTAATGAAAAACTGTTTTTT. Its translation is CASSDGGHTTNEKLFF.

The chain employs TRBV7-9 and TRBJ1-4; D ambiguous. In germline, CDR1 is SEHNR, CDR2 FQNEAQ (reference sequence). The length of the CDR3 is 17 residues. Trimming took off 2 bases at V and 0 bases at J, with 13 bases between the two ends. Written as DNA, the CDR3 is TGTGCCAGCAGCTTAATGGGCGGATTTGCAACTAATGAAAAACTGTTTTTT. Translating it yields CASSLMGGFATNEKLFF.